A few counts support the clone carrying this T cell receptor (beta chain). What it recognizes is unknown. The data were taken from a study of post-analysis software for immune sequencing data. Study details: The disease courses spanned relapsing-remitting, secondary progressive and progressive-relapsing forms of multiple sclerosis. The study's findings and limits: The F measure placed samples prepared in the same batch into strongly shared clusters. With TRBV5-6, TRBV5-1 and TRBV20-1 included, about 5 TRBV segments were more frequent in patients than in controls. When compared against controls, multiple sclerosis patients showed significantly lower normalized Chao1 diversity.

The CDR3 has 15 amino acids. Trimming shortened V by 2 bases and J by 3 bases, and 14 bases separated the two germline ends. The germline V gene has CDR1 DFQATT and CDR2 SNEGSKA (reference sequence). Researchers reported that TCR beta cDNA libraries carried unique molecular identifiers. Each sample of roughly 0.95 to 10 million input T cells yielded 500,000 or so cDNA molecules, so each molecule approximated one T cell. TCRdb passed the PCR reads through MiXCR, listing each CDR3 protein once. The sample carries about 820,000 distinct CDR3 sequences, 53% recorded once. The source of this sequence is a girl aged 10 to 17 with multiple sclerosis. Sequenced sample: blood. The chain is built from TRBV20-1 and TRBJ2-1, with D tentatively TRBD2 (5 bases). The CDR3 coding sequence is TGCAGTGCTAGAAGAGAGGGAGTCGACTACAATGAGCAGTTCTTC. Translating gives CSARREGVDYNEQFF.